Below are 12 T cell receptor beta chains sequenced from a single sample in a study of cytomegalovirus exposure and HLA in healthy donors. 60 Vbeta and 13 Jbeta primers were used in PCR. The assay was immunoSEQ multiplex PCR, and TCRdb's table has in-frame clones only and misses some. The data hold 100,000 to 150,000 clones, with 74% observed a single time. Sequencing was performed on PBMCs. These receptors were taken from a man between 35 and 55 years old in good health and CMV-seropositive.

The V gene is TRBV5-1, the J gene TRBJ1-1, with D maybe TRBD1 (5 bases). Germline V gives CDR1 SGHRS, CDR2 YFSETQ. V lost 0 bases to trimming and J lost 5 bases, with 11 bases between them. This CDR3 region has 14 residues. CDR3 amino acids: CASSLGWGGTEAFF. The CDR3 coding sequence is TGCGCCAGCAGCTTGGGTTGGGGGGGGACTGAAGCTTTCTTT.

The table lists this clone with a few counts. The gene calls are TRBV15 and TRBJ2-5; possible D gene TRBD1, 6 bases. The DNA end is a closer match to TRBJ2-7, so the J assignment may be wrong. The CDR3 extends over 14 amino acids. Germline lookup yields CDR1 LNHNV and CDR2 YYDKDF (reference sequence). CDR3 protein: CATSRGEGVHEQYF. The CDR3 DNA reads as TGTGCCACCAGCAGAGGAGAGGGGGTCCACGAGCAGTACTTC.

The V gene is TRBV18, the J gene TRBJ2-7, with TRBD1 matching over 9 bases. CDR1 is KGHSH and CDR2 is LQKENI in the germline V gene. This CDR3 is 15 amino acids long. Trimming at V came to 0 bases and at J to 10 bases, leaving 10 bases not matched to a gene. DNA of the CDR3: TGTGCCAGCTCACCACCGTTCGGGACAGGGAAATCACAGTACTTC. Translated: CASSPPFGTGKSQYF.

The V gene is TRBV27, the J gene TRBJ1-4, with D perhaps TRBD1 (6 bases). The germline V gene encodes CDR1 MNHEY and CDR2 SMNVEV (reference sequence). This CDR3 region has 14 residues. Trimming cost V 3 bases and J 7 bases, with 12 bases left between them. CDR3 sequence reads: CASSLHRASEKLFF. The DNA of the CDR3 is TGTGCCAGCAGTTTGCACAGGGCGAGTGAAAAACTGTTTTTT.

This chain links TRBV29-1 with TRBJ2-6, with no clear D. The ends were cut back, 6 bases at V and 0 bases at J, with 3 bases in the middle. Germline-derived CDR1 and CDR2 are SQVTM and ANQGSEA. The length of the CDR3 is 12 residues. CDR3 residues: CSVHSGANVLTF. The CDR3 DNA reads as TGCAGCGTCCACTCTGGGGCCAACGTCCTGACTTTC.

The CDR3 loop reads CASSPPSGGHWIAEAFF. In DNA form, the CDR3 reads TGCGCCAGCAGTCCACCGTCGGGGGGGCATTGGATCGCTGAAGCTTTCTTT. The chain couples TRBV23-1 to TRBJ1-1; TRBD1 might be the D (6 bases). TRBV23-1 is marked as an open reading frame, function uncertain. The ends were cut back, 4 bases at V and 6 bases at J, with 24 bases in the middle. There are 17 residues in the CDR3.

The gene calls are TRBV7-6 and TRBJ2-7, with D unresolved. Trimming shortened V by 1 base and J by 6 bases, and 10 bases separated the two germline ends. This CDR3 region has 13 residues. Germline values: CDR1 SGHVS, CDR2 FNYEAQ. The CDR3 DNA reads TGTGCCAGCAGCTTAGGCAGAATGGCCGAGCAGTACTTC. This sequence encodes CASSLGRMAEQYF.

This clone was counted a few times. The rearrangement joins TRBV5-4 to TRBJ2-2; possible D gene TRBD1, 5 bases. V was pared by 0 bases and J by 0 bases, with 9 bases between. CDR1 and CDR2 from the germline V gene are SGHNT and YYREEE (reference sequence). The CDR3 is made up of 16 amino acids. The DNA of the CDR3 is TGTGCCAGCAGCTTGGCCACAGGCTCGAACACCGGGGAGCTGTTTTTT. Encoded protein: CASSLATGSNTGELFF.

V is TRBV7-9 and J is TRBJ1-1; D unclear. The CDR3 is made up of 14 amino acids. Germline V gene lookup returns CDR1 SEHNR and CDR2 FQNEAQ (reference sequence). The V end was cut by 4 bases, the J end by 1 base, with 10 bases between. DNA for the CDR3: TGTGCCAGCAGCTCCCTACCTCCGAACACTGAAGCTTTCTTT. Encoded protein: CASSSLPPNTEAFF. Complete variable domain (other parts from reference TRBV7-9 and TRBJ1-1): DTGVSQNPRHKITKRGQNVTFRCDPISEHNRLYWYRQTLGQGPEFLTYFQNEAQLEKSRLLSDRFSAERPKGSFSTLEIQRTEQGDSAMYLCASSSLPPNTEAFFGQGTRLTVV.

In its sample, this clone was seen once. The chain joins TRBV5-6 to TRBJ1-3; no clear D gene. Germline values: CDR1 SGHDT, CDR2 YYEEEE. V lost 0 bases and J 0 bases, leaving 16 bases between the germline ends. CDR3 length equals 18 residues. CDR3 residues: CASSLAWQQDYSGNTIYF. The CDR3 region has the DNA TGTGCCAGCAGCTTGGCCTGGCAGCAAGACTACTCTGGAAACACCATATATTTT.

The chain recombines TRBV6-1 with TRBJ1-1, with D perhaps matching TRBD1 (5 bases). V was trimmed by 6 bases and J by 5 bases, leaving 13 bases between them. Germline loops: CDR1 MNHNS, CDR2 SASEGT. The CDR3 has 13 amino acids. The CDR3 nucleotides read TGTGCCAGCAGGGGCAGGGCGAAAACTGAAGCTTTCTTT. It is translated as CASRGRAKTEAFF.

This chain links TRBV5-8 with TRBJ2-1; 9 bases are a match to TRBD1. V shed 4 bases and J 4 bases; nucleotides not matched to a gene: 3. Germline values: CDR1 SGHTS, CDR2 YDEGEE. The CDR3 extends over 14 amino acids. The CDR3 region is CASSHGTGYNEQFF. CDR3 bases: TGTGCCAGCAGCCACGGGACAGGGTACAATGAGCAGTTCTTC.